These T cell receptor beta chains were read from a single sample in a study of blood T cell repertoires in COVID-19. Only in-frame clones appear in the TCRdb table, and some are missing; sequencing was by immunoSEQ multiplex PCR. This table holds about 160,000 clones, over 70% found once. The sequenced material came from peripheral blood. The receptors were sampled from a woman aged 55-69 years with acute or convalescent COVID-19. CDR3s include the opening cysteine and the closing phenylalanine or tryptophan. The order of the fields is clone size, J gene, D gene, V gene, CDR3 protein, CDR3 DNA. D genes are given only for firm matches. A clone size is listed for some rows: how often the clone was seen (once, few, many), or a class if it is expanded.

>.|TRBJ2-5|.|TRBV11-2
CASSLVGLRERETQYF
TGTGCCAGCAGCTTAGTCGGGCTTCGGGAACGAGAGACCCAGTACTTC
>once|TRBJ2-2|.|TRBV28
CASSFQPGTGELFF
TGTGCCAGCAGTTTTCAGCCGGGCACCGGGGAGCTGTTTTTT
>.|TRBJ1-4|.|TRBV21-1
CASSKEVWRGPNEKLFF
TGTGCCAGCAGCAAAGAAGTTTGGAGAGGGCCTAATGAAAAACTGTTTTTT
>.|TRBJ1-2|TRBD1|TRBV5-1
CASREGTGDYGYTF
TGCGCCAGCAGGGAGGGAACAGGGGACTATGGCTACACCTTC
>.|TRBJ1-2|TRBD1|TRBV30
CAWTRQGAVRGYTF
TGTGCCTGGACCAGACAGGGGGCTGTTCGTGGCTACACCTTC
>.|TRBJ2-3|.|TRBV18
CASSPGSAGMADTQYF
TGTGCCAGCTCACCCGGTTCGGCAGGGATGGCGGATACGCAGTATTTT
>.|TRBJ1-5|TRBD1|TRBV5-6
CASSLTGTGRDQPQHF
TGTGCCAGCAGCTTGACCGGGACAGGGAGAGATCAGCCCCAGCATTTT
>.|TRBJ1-1|.|TRBV5-1
CASSFGQARGNTEAFF
TGCGCCAGCAGCTTCGGGCAGGCCCGGGGTAACACTGAAGCTTTCTTT
>.|TRBJ1-2|.|TRBV5-1
CASSLVEGGYGYTF
TGCGCCAGCAGCTTGGTGGAGGGAGGCTATGGCTACACCTTC
>once|TRBJ2-3|TRBD2|TRBV14
CASGGLATDTQYF
TGTGCCAGCGGGGGACTAGCCACAGATACGCAGTATTTT
>.|TRBJ2-3|TRBD2|TRBV10-2
CASSEKRGGADTQYF
TGCGCCAGCAGTGAGAAGCGGGGGGGTGCAGATACGCAGTATTTT
>.|TRBJ2-5|TRBD1|TRBV20-1
CSASFHQRTGNQETQYF
TGCAGTGCTAGTTTCCATCAAAGGACAGGAAATCAAGAGACCCAGTACTTC
>.|TRBJ2-3|TRBD1|TRBV5-4
CASSTDRGFRTQYF
TGTGCCAGCAGCACGGACAGGGGATTTCGTACGCAGTATTTT
>once|TRBJ1-5|.|TRBV4-3
CASSQDVGVRNQPQHF
TGCGCCAGCAGCCAAGATGTCGGGGTTCGCAATCAGCCCCAGCATTTT
>.|TRBJ2-5|.|TRBV9
CASSVVPGMRETQYF
TGTGCCAGCAGCGTAGTCCCAGGGATGAGGGAGACCCAGTACTTC
>.|TRBJ1-3|.|TRBV13
CASSPTDSFPGNTIYF
TGTGCCAGCAGCCCGACAGACTCTTTCCCTGGAAACACCATATATTTT
>.|TRBJ1-1|.|TRBV2
CATHREQNTEAFF
TGTGCCACCCACAGGGAACAGAACACTGAAGCTTTCTTT
>.|TRBJ2-3|TRBD2|TRBV9
CASSVVGLAKTDTQYF
TGTGCCAGCAGCGTAGTGGGACTAGCGAAGACAGATACGCAGTATTTT
>.|TRBJ2-5|TRBD2|TRBV7-2
CASSSPGLAKTQYF
TGTGCCAGCAGCTCCCCGGGACTAGCTAAGACCCAGTACTTC
>.|TRBJ1-5|.|TRBV6-5
CASSYDRYSNQPQHF
TGTGCCAGCAGTTACGACAGATATAGCAATCAGCCCCAGCATTTT
>.|TRBJ2-3|.|TRBV7-7
CASSLSHRGTDTQYF
TGTGCTAGCAGCTTATCCCATAGGGGAACAGATACGCAGTATTTT
>.|TRBJ1-2|TRBD1|TRBV30
CAWSRDRGTNYGYTF
TGTGCCTGGAGTCGTGACAGGGGAACTAACTATGGCTACACCTTC
>.|TRBJ1-5|TRBD1|TRBV6-5
CASSLDRERQPQHF
TGTGCCAGCAGTTTGGACAGGGAACGTCAGCCCCAGCATTTT
>many|TRBJ1-4|TRBD1|TRBV5-1
CASSLTGDPRANEKLFF
TGCGCCAGCAGTCTAACAGGGGACCCTCGGGCTAATGAAAAACTGTTTTTT
>.|TRBJ2-1|.|TRBV28
CASRKAGHPLNEQFF
TGTGCCAGCAGGAAAGCGGGACACCCCCTCAATGAGCAGTTCTTC
>.|TRBJ2-3|TRBD2|TRBV6-5
CASSPGTRVPDTQYF
TGTGCCAGCAGTCCCGGGACTAGGGTGCCAGATACGCAGTATTTT
>.|TRBJ1-4|.|TRBV7-2
CASSSGHTNEKLFF
TGTGCCAGCAGCTCAGGGCATACTAATGAAAAACTGTTTTTT
>.|TRBJ2-7|TRBD2|TRBV12-5
CASGSSGGADEQYF
TGTGCTAGTGGTTCTAGCGGGGGGGCGGACGAGCAGTACTTC
>.|TRBJ1-1|.|TRBV19
CASSMGHLPEAFF
TGTGCCAGTAGTATGGGGCACCTCCCTGAAGCTTTCTTT
>.|TRBJ2-1|TRBD1|TRBV7-2
CASSSRDRLYNEQFF
TGTGCCAGCAGCTCCCGGGACAGACTATACAATGAGCAGTTCTTC
>.|TRBJ2-5|.|TRBV6-4
CASSTNLVPQYF
TGTGCCAGCAGTACAAATCTAGTCCCCCAGTACTTC
>.|TRBJ2-4|.|TRBV2
CASNGGSWYF
TGTGCCAGCAACGGAGGGTCATGGTACTTC
>.|TRBJ1-3|TRBD1|TRBV19
CASRQGSSGNTIYF
TGTGCCAGTAGACAGGGGAGCTCTGGAAACACCATATATTTT
>.|TRBJ2-7|.|TRBV19
CASSIDERQPGWGQYF
TGTGCCAGTAGTATAGATGAAAGACAGCCCGGATGGGGGCAGTACTTC
>.|TRBJ1-2|TRBD1|TRBV5-4
CASSIGTGGSYGYTF
TGTGCCAGCAGCATAGGGACAGGGGGTAGCTATGGCTACACCTTC
>few|TRBJ2-4|TRBD1|TRBV6-5
CASETLPGRGNIQYF
TGTGCCAGCGAAACGTTACCCGGCAGGGGGAACATTCAGTACTTC
>.|TRBJ2-7|TRBD1|TRBV3-1/TRBV3-2
CASSQLTGFHEQYF
TGTGCCAGCAGCCAACTGACAGGGTTCCACGAGCAGTACTTC
>once|TRBJ2-3|TRBD2|TRBV27
CASSLRPGLAGSTDTQYF
TGTGCCAGCAGTTTAAGGCCGGGACTAGCTGGGAGCACAGATACGCAGTATTTT
>.|TRBJ1-1|.|TRBV5-1
CASSLSVTGNTEAFF
TGCGCCAGCAGCTTGTCTGTAACAGGGAACACTGAAGCTTTCTTT
>.|TRBJ1-1|TRBD1|TRBV7-2
CASSLTGQSRMNTEAFF
TGTGCCAGCAGCCTAACGGGACAGAGCCGTATGAACACTGAAGCTTTCTTT
>.|TRBJ1-1|TRBD1|TRBV7-3
CASSPSTGVGSEAFF
TGTGCCAGCAGCCCTTCGACAGGGGTAGGGTCTGAAGCTTTCTTT
>.|TRBJ2-7|TRBD1|TRBV5-6
CASTSDRGRVAEQYF
TGTGCCAGCACCTCAGACAGGGGGCGGGTCGCCGAGCAGTACTTC
>.|TRBJ1-2|TRBD1|TRBV11-2
CASSLYTGDGYTF
TGTGCCAGCAGCCTCTACACAGGGGATGGCTACACCTTC
>.|TRBJ1-5|TRBD1|TRBV19
CASSMDRGGGQPQHF
TGTGCCAGTAGTATGGACAGGGGAGGTGGTCAGCCCCAGCATTTT
>.|TRBJ2-7|TRBD2|TRBV4-3
CASSQVRDYIHEQYF
TGCGCCAGCAGCCAAGTCCGGGACTATATCCACGAGCAGTACTTC
>.|TRBJ2-3|TRBD1|TRBV27
CASSLQGADTQYF
TGTGCCAGCAGTTTACAGGGGGCAGATACGCAGTATTTT
>.|TRBJ1-3|TRBD1|TRBV5-8
CASSLRDSSGNTIYF
TGTGCCAGCAGCTTGAGGGACAGCTCTGGAAACACCATATATTTT
>once|TRBJ1-5|TRBD1|TRBV29-1
CSVGDRGSNQPQHF
TGCAGCGTTGGGGACAGGGGCTCCAATCAGCCCCAGCATTTT
>few|TRBJ1-5|TRBD1|TRBV15
CATSREGQGNQPQHF
TGTGCCACCAGCAGAGAAGGACAGGGAAATCAGCCCCAGCATTTT
>.|TRBJ2-5|TRBD2|TRBV30
CAWTKGWLAGTQETQYF
TGTGCCTGGACCAAAGGTTGGCTAGCGGGGACTCAAGAGACCCAGTACTTC